This paragraph reports one TCR beta chain. Its antigen is currently unknown. Unique molecular identifiers were affixed to single, distinct cDNA molecules. TCRdb re-analysed the 5' RACE reads in MiXCR, keeping a single row per CDR3 protein. The sample lists around 26,000 distinct CDR3 sequences; approximately 5% were seen once. The germline CDR1 and CDR2 sequences are SGHKS and YYEKEE (reference sequence). V gave up 4 bases and J gave up 5 bases, with 10 bases separating them. The CDR3 is 13 amino acids. This specimen comes from a study of early T cells in non-severe SARS-CoV-2 infection. Study summary: Sequenced material consisted of bulk RNA (from unsorted whole blood), and chains were unpaired. Study conclusions and caveats: Lookups in VDJdb leaned toward anti-spike CD8 responses and missed private and CD4 specificities.

Material: whole blood. The receptor comes from an adult who was a healthcare worker with PCR-confirmed SARS-CoV-2 infection or an uninfected control (not recorded which). This sequence joins TRBV5-5 and TRBJ2-1, with D perhaps matching TRBD1 (5 bases). CDR3 protein: CASSTDSNNEQFF. DNA for the CDR3: TGTGCCAGCAGCACCGACAGTAACAATGAGCAGTTCTTC.